This T cell receptor (beta chain) appears in the sequencing data of a study of T cell responses to AZD1222 COVID-19 vaccine. Profiling relied on immunoSEQ multiplex PCR, and the TCRdb table lists in-frame clones only, not all of them. The top ten clones hold approximately 4.8% of a sample with around 160,000 clones, 94% of them seen once. V lost 4 bases, J lost 5 bases, and 14 bases lay in between. Germline CDR1 MNHEY, CDR2 SVGEGT. CDR3 size: 15 residues. Pooled in the analysis were second doses at about 4 or about 12 weeks. V gene TRBV6-2 or TRBV6-3 combines with J gene TRBJ1-4; tentative D call: TRBD1 (5 bases). The sequence was obtained from an adult who received the AZD1222 COVID-19 vaccine. Specimen: peripheral blood, collected 28 days after the second AZD1222 dose. The chain's CDR3 is CASSSSGTGNEKLFF. The CDR3 DNA reads TGTGCCAGCAGTTCTTCCGGGACGGGGAATGAAAAACTGTTTTTT.